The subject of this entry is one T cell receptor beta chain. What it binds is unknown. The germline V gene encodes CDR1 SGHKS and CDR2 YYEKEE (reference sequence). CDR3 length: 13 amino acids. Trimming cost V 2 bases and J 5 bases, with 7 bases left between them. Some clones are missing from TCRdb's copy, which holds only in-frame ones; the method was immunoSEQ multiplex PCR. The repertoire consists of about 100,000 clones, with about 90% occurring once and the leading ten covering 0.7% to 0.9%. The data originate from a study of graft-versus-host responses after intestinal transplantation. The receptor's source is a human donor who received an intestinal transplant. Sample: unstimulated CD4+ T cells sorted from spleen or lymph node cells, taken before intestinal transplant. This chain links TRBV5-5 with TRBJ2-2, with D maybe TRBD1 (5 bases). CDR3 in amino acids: CASSFPGTGELFF. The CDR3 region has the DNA TGTGCCAGCAGCTTTCCAGGGACCGGGGAGCTGTTTTTT.